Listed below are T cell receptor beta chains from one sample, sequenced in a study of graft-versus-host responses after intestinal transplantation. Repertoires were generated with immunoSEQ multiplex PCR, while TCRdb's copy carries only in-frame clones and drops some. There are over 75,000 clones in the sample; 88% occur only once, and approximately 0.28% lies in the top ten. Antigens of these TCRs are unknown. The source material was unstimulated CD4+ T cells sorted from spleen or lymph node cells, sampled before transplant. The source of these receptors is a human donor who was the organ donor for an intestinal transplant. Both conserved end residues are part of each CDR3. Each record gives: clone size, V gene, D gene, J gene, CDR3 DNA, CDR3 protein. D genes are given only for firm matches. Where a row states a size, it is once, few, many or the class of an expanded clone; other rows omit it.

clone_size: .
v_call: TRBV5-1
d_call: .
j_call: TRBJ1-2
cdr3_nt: TGCGCCAGCAGCTTGGCCCAGGGGAGCTATGGCTACACCTTC
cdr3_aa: CASSLAQGSYGYTF

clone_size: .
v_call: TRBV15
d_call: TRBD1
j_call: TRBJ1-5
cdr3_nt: TGTGCCACCAGCAGAAGAAGACAGGGTTTGAGCAATCAGCCCCAGCATTTT
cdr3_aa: CATSRRRQGLSNQPQHF

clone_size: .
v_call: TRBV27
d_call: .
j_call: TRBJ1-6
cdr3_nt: TGTGCCAGCAGCGGAGGGTATCAGGGTTCACCCCTCCACTTT
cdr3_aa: CASSGGYQGSPLHF

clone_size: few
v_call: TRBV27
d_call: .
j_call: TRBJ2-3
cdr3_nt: TGTGCCAGCAGTTATGCGGGCGCCACTCGCACAGATACGCAGTATTTT
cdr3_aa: CASSYAGATRTDTQYF

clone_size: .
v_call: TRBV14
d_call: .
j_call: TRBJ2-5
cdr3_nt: TGTGCCAGCAGCCAATTAGCACAGGTATTCCAAGAGACCCAGTACTTC
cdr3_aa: CASSQLAQVFQETQYF

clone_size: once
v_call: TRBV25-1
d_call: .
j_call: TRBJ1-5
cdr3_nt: TGTGCCAGCAGTGAATCAGGGGAGGGTGGGGGCAATCAGCCCCAGCATTTT
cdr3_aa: CASSESGEGGGNQPQHF

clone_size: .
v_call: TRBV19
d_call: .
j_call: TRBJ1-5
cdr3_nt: TGTGCCAGTAGTGACCGACCAGGGGATCAGCCCCAGCATTTT
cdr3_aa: CASSDRPGDQPQHF

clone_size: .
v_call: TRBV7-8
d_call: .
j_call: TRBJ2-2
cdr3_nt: TGTGCCAGCAGCCAAGAGCGGGTTACCGGGGAGCTGTTTTTT
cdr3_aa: CASSQERVTGELFF

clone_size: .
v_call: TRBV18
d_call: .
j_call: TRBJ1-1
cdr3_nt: TGTGCCAGCTCCAACAGGGCTGCTGAAGCTTTCTTT
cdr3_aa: CASSNRAAEAFF

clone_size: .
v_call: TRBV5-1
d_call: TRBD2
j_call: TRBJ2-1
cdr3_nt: TGCGCCAGCAGCTCGACTAGCGGGAGTTTCTATGAGCAGTTCTTC
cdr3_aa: CASSSTSGSFYEQFF

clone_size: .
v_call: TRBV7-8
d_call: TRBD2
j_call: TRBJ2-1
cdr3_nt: TGTGCCAGCAGCCGACTAGCTGCAATAAACAACAATGAGCAGTTCTTC
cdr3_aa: CASSRLAAINNNEQFF

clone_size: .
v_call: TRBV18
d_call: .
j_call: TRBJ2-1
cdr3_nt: TGTGCCAGCTCACCAGGGGTGCCCCGGGGGGCTGAGCAGTTCTTC
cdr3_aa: CASSPGVPRGAEQFF

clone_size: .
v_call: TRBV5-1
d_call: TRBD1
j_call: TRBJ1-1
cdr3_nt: TGCGCCAGCAGCTTTCGGGACAGGAGAGTTGGGAACACTGAAGCTTTCTTT
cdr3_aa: CASSFRDRRVGNTEAFF

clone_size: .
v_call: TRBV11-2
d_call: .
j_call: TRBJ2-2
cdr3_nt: TGTGCCAGCAGCTTGGCGGGACAGCTCAACACCGGGGAGCTGTTTTTT
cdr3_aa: CASSLAGQLNTGELFF

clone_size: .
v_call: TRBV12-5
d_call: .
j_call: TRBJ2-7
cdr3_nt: TGTGCTAGTGGTTTGGTACCAGATTCCTACGAGCAGTACTTC
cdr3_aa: CASGLVPDSYEQYF

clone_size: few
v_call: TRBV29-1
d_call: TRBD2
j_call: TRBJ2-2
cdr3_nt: TGCAGCGTCGGGGGGTCGAACACCGGGGAGCTGTTTTTT
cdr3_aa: CSVGGSNTGELFF

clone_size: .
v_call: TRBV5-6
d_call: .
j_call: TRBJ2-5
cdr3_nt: TGTGCCAGCAGCTTCGGACCGAAGGGGGAGACCCAGTACTTC
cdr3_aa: CASSFGPKGETQYF

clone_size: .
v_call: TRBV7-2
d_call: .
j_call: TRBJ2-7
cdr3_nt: TGTGCCAGCAGCTTAGGACAGTTTATCGGCGAGCAGTACTTC
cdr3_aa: CASSLGQFIGEQYF

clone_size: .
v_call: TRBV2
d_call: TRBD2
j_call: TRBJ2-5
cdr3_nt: TGTGCCAGCAGTGAATACGGGACTAGCTGGTCTGAGACCCAGTACTTC
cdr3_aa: CASSEYGTSWSETQYF

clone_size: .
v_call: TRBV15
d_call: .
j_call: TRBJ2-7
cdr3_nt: TGTGCCACCAGCCGTACCCAGTTTTACGAGCAGTACTTC
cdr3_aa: CATSRTQFYEQYF

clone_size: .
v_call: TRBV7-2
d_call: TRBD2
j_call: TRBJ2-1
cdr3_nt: TGTGCCAGCAGCTTCTCCCCGGGAGGTGTCTACAATGAGCAGTTCTTC
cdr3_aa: CASSFSPGGVYNEQFF

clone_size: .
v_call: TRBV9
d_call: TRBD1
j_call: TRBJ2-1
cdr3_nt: TGTGCCAGCAGCCCAAGGGGGGCGGGACAGGGGTACAATGAGCAGTTCTTC
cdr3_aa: CASSPRGAGQGYNEQFF

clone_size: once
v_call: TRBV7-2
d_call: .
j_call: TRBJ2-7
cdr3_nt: TGTGCCAGCAGCTTACTAGCCTACGAGCAGTACTTC
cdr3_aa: CASSLLAYEQYF

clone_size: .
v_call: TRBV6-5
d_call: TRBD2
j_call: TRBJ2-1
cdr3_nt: TGTGCCAGCAGGAAAGCGGGGGGGCCCTACAATGAGCAGTTCTTC
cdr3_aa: CASRKAGGPYNEQFF

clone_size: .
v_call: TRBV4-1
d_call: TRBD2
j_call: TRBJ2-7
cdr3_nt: TGCGCCAGCAGCCAAGAGACGGGAGGGCCGGACGAGCAGTACTTC
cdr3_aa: CASSQETGGPDEQYF